This T cell receptor (beta chain) was identified in a study of T cells after yellow fever vaccination. Overall study context: Preparation of the low-cell-number fractions used SMART-Seq v4 Ultra Low Input. Study results and caveats: Subsequent booster samples again held most clones from primary vaccination (96% CD4, 85% to 90% CD8).

On this clonotype: No antigen is known for it. At one end the junction does not follow the germline gene, possibly because of a read error.

TCRdb re-called the 5' RACE reads through MiXCR, storing one row per CDR3 protein. The table lists roughly 340,000 distinct CDR3 sequences, 8.5% to 9% of them singletons, with approximately 18% in the top ten. Germline V gives CDR1 LGHDT, CDR2 YNNKEL (reference sequence). The CDR3 is 19 residues long. Sequences were derived from PBMCs, sampled on the day of the first yellow fever vaccination. The chain is built from TRBV3-1 and TRBJ2-2; perhaps TRBD1 as D (5 bases). The sequence came from a man in his late teens or twenties who received the YFV17D yellow fever vaccine. This chain's CDR3 is CASSKDANSKAGPTGELFF. DNA of the CDR3: TGTGCCAGCAGCAAAGATGCGAATTCGAAGGCAGGGCCCACCGGGGAGCTGTTTTTT.